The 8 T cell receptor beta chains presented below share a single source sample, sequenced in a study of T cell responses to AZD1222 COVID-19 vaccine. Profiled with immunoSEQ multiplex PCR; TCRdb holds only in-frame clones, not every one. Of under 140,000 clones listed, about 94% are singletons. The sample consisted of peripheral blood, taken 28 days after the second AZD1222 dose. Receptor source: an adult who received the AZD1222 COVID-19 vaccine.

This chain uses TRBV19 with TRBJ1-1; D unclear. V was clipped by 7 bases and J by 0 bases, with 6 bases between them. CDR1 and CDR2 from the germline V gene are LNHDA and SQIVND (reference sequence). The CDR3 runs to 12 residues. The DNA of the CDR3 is TGTGCCAGTACCACTATGAACACTGAAGCTTTCTTT. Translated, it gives CASTTMNTEAFF. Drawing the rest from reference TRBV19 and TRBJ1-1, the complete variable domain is DGGITQSPKYLFRKEGQNVTLSCEQNLNHDAMYWYRQDPGQGLRLIYYSQIVNDFQKGDIAEGYSVSREKKESFPLTVTSAQKNPTAFYLCASTTMNTEAFFGQGTRLTVV.

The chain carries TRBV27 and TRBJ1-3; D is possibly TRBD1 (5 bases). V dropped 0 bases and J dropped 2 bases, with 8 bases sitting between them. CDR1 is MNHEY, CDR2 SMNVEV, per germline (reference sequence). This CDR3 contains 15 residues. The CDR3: CASSLSSRAGNTIYF. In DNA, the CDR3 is TGTGCCAGCAGTTTATCTTCCAGGGCTGGAAACACCATATATTTT.

This CDR3 is CASSQRGSGANVLTF. CDR3 DNA sequence: TGTGCCAGCAGCCAAAGGGGCTCTGGGGCCAACGTCCTGACTTTC. The V and J genes are TRBV3-1 (or the pseudogene TRBV3-2) and TRBJ2-6; tentatively, D is TRBD1 (5 bases). The CDR3 consists of 15 residues. Germline V CDR1 and CDR2: LGHDT, YNNKEL (reference sequence). The V end lost 2 bases, the J end lost 0 bases, and 5 bases lay between the germline ends.

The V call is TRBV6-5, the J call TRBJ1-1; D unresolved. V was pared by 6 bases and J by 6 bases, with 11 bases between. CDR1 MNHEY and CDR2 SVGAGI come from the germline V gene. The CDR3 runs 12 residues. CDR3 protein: CASSPDGAEAFF. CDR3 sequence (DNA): TGTGCCAGCAGCCCCGACGGAGCTGAAGCTTTCTTT.

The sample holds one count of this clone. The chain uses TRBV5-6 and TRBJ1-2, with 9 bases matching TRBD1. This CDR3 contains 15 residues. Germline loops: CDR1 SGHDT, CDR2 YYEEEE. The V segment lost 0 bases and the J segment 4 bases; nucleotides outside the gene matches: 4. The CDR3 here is CASSLATGGGYGYTF. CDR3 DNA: TGTGCCAGCAGCTTGGCCACAGGGGGCGGCTATGGCTACACCTTC. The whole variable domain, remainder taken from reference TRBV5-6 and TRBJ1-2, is DAGVTQSPTHLIKTRGQQVTLRCSPKSGHDTVSWYQQALGQGPQFIFQYYEEEERQRGNFPDRFSGHQFPNYSSELNVNALLLGDSALYLCASSLATGGGYGYTFGSGTRLTVV.

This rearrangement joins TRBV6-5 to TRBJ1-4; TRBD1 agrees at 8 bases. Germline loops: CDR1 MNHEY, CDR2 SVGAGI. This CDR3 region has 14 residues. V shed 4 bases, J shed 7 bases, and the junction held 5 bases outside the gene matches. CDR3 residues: CASSSGGSGEKLFF. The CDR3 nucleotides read TGTGCCAGCAGTTCAGGGGGCTCTGGTGAAAAACTGTTTTTT.

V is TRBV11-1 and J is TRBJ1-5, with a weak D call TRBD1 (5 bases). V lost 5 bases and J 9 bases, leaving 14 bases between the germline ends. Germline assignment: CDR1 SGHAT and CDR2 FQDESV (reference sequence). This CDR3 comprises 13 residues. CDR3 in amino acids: CASSPSAGTPQHF. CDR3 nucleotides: TGTGCCAGCAGCCCAAGCGCAGGGACGCCCCAGCATTTT.

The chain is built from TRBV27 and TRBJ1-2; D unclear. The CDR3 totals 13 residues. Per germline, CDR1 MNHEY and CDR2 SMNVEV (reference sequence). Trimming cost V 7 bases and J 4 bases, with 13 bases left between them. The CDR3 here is CASTPGVAYGYTF. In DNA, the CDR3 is TGTGCCAGCACTCCGGGTGTCGCCTATGGCTACACCTTC.